Each of the 5 T cell receptor beta chains below was sequenced from the same sample in a study of cytomegalovirus exposure and HLA in healthy donors. Sequencing used immunoSEQ multiplex PCR; TCRdb keeps in-frame clones, though not all of them. Here the sample spans more than 110,000 clones, 86% being singletons. The sample was PBMCs. These receptors all come from a man aged 18 to 29 in good health and CMV-seronegative.

This rearrangement joins TRBV5-1 to TRBJ1-1, with unresolved D. Trimming shortened V by 4 bases and J by 4 bases, and 11 bases separated the two germline ends. The CDR3 covers 13 residues. Germline CDR1 SGHRS, CDR2 YFSETQ. CDR3 sequence: CASSLNIGTEAFF. The DNA of the CDR3 is TGCGCCAGCAGCCTTAACATTGGCACTGAAGCTTTCTTT.

The rearrangement joins TRBV19 to TRBJ1-2; D is uncertain. The CDR3 covers 13 residues. The V end lost 7 bases, the J end lost 4 bases, and 13 bases lay between the germline ends. Germline V lookup: CDR1 LNHDA, CDR2 SQIVND (reference sequence). In DNA, the CDR3 is TGTGCCAGTATTAACGGAGACTCCTATGGCTACACCTTC. It translates to CASINGDSYGYTF. Variable domain in full (rest from reference TRBV19 and TRBJ1-2): DGGITQSPKYLFRKEGQNVTLSCEQNLNHDAMYWYRQDPGQGLRLIYYSQIVNDFQKGDIAEGYSVSREKKESFPLTVTSAQKNPTAFYLCASINGDSYGYTFGSGTRLTVV.

V is TRBV27 and J is TRBJ1-1; 10 nucleotides align to TRBD1. V trimming: 3 bases; J trimming: 5 bases; junction bases outside the gene matches: 9. Germline V gene data show CDR1 as MNHEY and CDR2 as SMNVEV (reference sequence). The CDR3 totals 16 residues. CDR3 loop: CASSFRDRGYPTEAFF. The CDR3 bases are TGTGCCAGCAGTTTCCGGGACAGGGGTTATCCTACTGAAGCTTTCTTT.

This clone was counted once. The chain carries TRBV6-5 and TRBJ2-1; 9 bases agree with TRBD1. Germline trimming cut 1 base from V and 4 bases from J; bases unmatched to any gene: 2. Germline CDR1 is MNHEY and CDR2 is SVGAGI. The CDR3 is 15 residues long. The CDR3 loop reads CASSYFGQGYNEQFF. Here the CDR3 DNA reads TGTGCCAGCAGTTACTTCGGACAGGGGTACAATGAGCAGTTCTTC.

The chain is built from TRBV9 and TRBJ2-5; TRBD1 matches at 11 bases. The CDR3 is 15 residues long. In germline, CDR1 is SGDLS, CDR2 YYNGEE. V shed 3 bases and J 5 bases; nucleotides not matched to a gene: 6. The CDR3 coding sequence is TGTGCCAGCAGCGCCGGACAGGGGGCTCGGGAGACCCAGTACTTC. This encodes CASSAGQGARETQYF.